The 13 T cell receptor beta chains reported below all come from one sample, sequenced in a study of blood T cell repertoires in COVID-19 (dated by TCRdb to between 2020 and 2021). To prepare the library, the immunoSEQ multiplex PCR assay was applied. In its TCRdb copy, this immuneACCESS table keeps in-frame sequences only and misses some clones. Where compared with another copy, unresolved V genes explain less than half of these, and the others have no known cause. The sample profile shows about 140,000 clones; 84% of them were found once. Together, the top ten hold less than 9.5% of the sample. Sequenced input: peripheral blood. The receptors come from a human donor in a cohort sampled during active COVID-19.

The rearrangement joins TRBV5-1 to TRBJ2-7, with D possibly TRBD1 on 6 matching bases. With 0 bases removed from V and 0 bases from J, the gap between germline ends came to 13 bases. Germline CDR1 SGHRS, CDR2 YFSETQ. This CDR3 is 16 amino acids long. The CDR3 nucleotides read TGCGCCAGCAGCTTGGCCTTGAGGGGGAGCTCCTACGAGCAGTACTTC. Encoded protein: CASSLALRGSSYEQYF. The variable domain in full, completed from reference TRBV5-1 and TRBJ2-7, reads KAGVTQTPRYLIKTRGQQVTLSCSPISGHRSVSWYQQTPGQGLQFLFEYFSETQRNKGNFPGRFSGRQFSNSRSEMNVSTLELGDSALYLCASSLALRGSSYEQYFGPGTRLTVT.

This chain joins TRBV28 and TRBJ2-5; 8 bases line up with TRBD1. CDR3 length: 16 residues. The trim removed 3 bases at V and 4 bases at J, leaving 10 bases unmatched. The germline gives CDR1 MDHEN, CDR2 SYDVKM. The CDR3 region is CASSFPSRQGIETQYF. The CDR3 DNA follows: TGTGCCAGCAGTTTTCCCTCTAGACAGGGGATAGAGACCCAGTACTTC.

This clone was picked up one time. The CDR3 DNA reads TGTGCCAGCAGCTTTGAGATCAGGAAATGGGACAGGGGTGGCACTGAAGCTTTCTTT. Residues: CASSFEIRKWDRGGTEAFF. This chain links TRBV13 with TRBJ1-1, with 10 bases that match TRBD1. The CDR3 covers 19 residues. Per the germline V gene, CDR1 is PRHDT and CDR2 is FYEKMQ (reference sequence). Germline trimming cut 3 bases from V and 4 bases from J; bases unmatched to any gene: 17.

V is TRBV12-3 or TRBV12-4 and J is TRBJ1-2; 9 bases align to TRBD1. Trimming took 2 bases from V and 13 from J; bases not matched to a gene: 5. The CDR3 length is 12 residues. In nucleotides, the CDR3 is TGTGCCAGCAGTTTAAGGGACAGGGATTGCACCTTC. It encodes CASSLRDRDCTF.

The CDR3: CASSIQGSSYNSPLHF. The CDR3 DNA sequence: TGTGCCAGCAGCATACAGGGAAGCTCCTATAATTCACCCCTCCACTTT. The chain recombines TRBV21-1 with TRBJ1-6; the table's TRBD1 call for D was not verified on the DNA. TRBV21-1 constitutes a pseudogene. This CDR3 comprises 16 residues.

The chain recombines TRBV10-1 with TRBJ2-1; TRBD1 matches 9 bases. V lost 8 bases to trimming and J lost 6 bases; unmatched junction nucleotides: 8. Germline V gene sequence: CDR1 WNHNN, CDR2 SYGVQD (reference sequence). This CDR3 region has 14 residues. Here the CDR3 DNA reads TGCGCCAGCTCCCGGGACAGGGTCGTCAATGAGCAGTTCTTC. It is translated as CASSRDRVVNEQFF.

Only a few counts were recorded for this clone. The CDR3 bases are TGTGCCATCAGTGAGTCTCGGGGGGTGACCAGGGAGACCCAGTACTTC. Translating it yields CAISESRGVTRETQYF. This chain connects TRBV10-3 to TRBJ2-5; 7 bases are a match to TRBD2. The CDR3 sequence is 16 residues long. Germline V CDR1 and CDR2: ENHRY, SYGVKD. V dropped 0 bases and J dropped 5; count of bases not matched to a gene: 9.

The chain joins TRBV3-1 (or the pseudogene TRBV3-2) to TRBJ2-5, with TRBD2 matching over 9 bases. Germline V gene lookup returns CDR1 LGHDT and CDR2 YNNKEL (reference sequence). The CDR3 totals 16 residues. With V trimmed by 1 base and J by 0 bases, 3 bases remained unmatched. In DNA form, the CDR3 reads TGTGCCAGCAGCCAAGCCCTAGCGGGGTACCAAGAGACCCAGTACTTC. This encodes CASSQALAGYQETQYF.

The rearrangement joins TRBV5-1 to TRBJ2-5; 8 positions agree with TRBD2. The CDR3 sequence is 14 residues long. In germline, CDR1 is SGHRS, CDR2 YFSETQ. Trimming cost V 6 bases and J 4 bases; bases outside gene matches: 8. The chain's CDR3 is CASTLGRGGETQYF. The CDR3 DNA follows: TGCGCCAGCACCTTAGGCCGGGGGGGAGAGACCCAGTACTTC.

The chain joins TRBV6-5 to TRBJ1-5, with D possibly being TRBD1 (6 bases). The V gene's germline CDR1 is MNHEY and CDR2 SVGAGI. The CDR3 extends over 15 amino acids. V was shortened by 7 bases and J by 3 bases, with 16 bases between the two germline ends. CDR3 protein: CASTRGGRNNQPQHF. The CDR3 bases are TGTGCCAGCACTCGAGGGGGTCGGAACAATCAGCCCCAGCATTTT.

This chain links TRBV9 with TRBJ1-3; TRBD1 matches at 7 bases. Unmatched junction bases numbered 3, after V lost 0 bases and J lost 3 bases. CDR3 length: 15 residues. Germline assignment: CDR1 SGDLS and CDR2 YYNGEE. The CDR3 sequence is CASSVGQGVGNTIYF. For the CDR3, the DNA is TGTGCCAGCAGCGTAGGGCAGGGGGTTGGAAACACCATATATTTT.

The CDR3: CASSPRLAGGRIEQYF. The CDR3 DNA is TGTGCCAGCAGTCCCCGACTAGCGGGGGGGCGGATCGAGCAGTACTTC. The genes are TRBV27 and TRBJ2-7, with TRBD2 matching 14 bases. J was trimmed by 6 bases and V by 5 bases; bases with no gene match: 9. The CDR3 length is 16 residues. Germline V gives CDR1 MNHEY, CDR2 SMNVEV (reference sequence).

This clone occurred a few times. This chain uses TRBV5-6 with TRBJ2-7, with D uncertain. There are 11 residues in the CDR3. V was clipped by 4 bases and J by 3 bases, with 5 bases between them. Per germline, CDR1 SGHDT and CDR2 YYEEEE. For the CDR3, the DNA is TGTGCCAGCAGCCTAAACTACGAGCAGTACTTC. Translation: CASSLNYEQYF.